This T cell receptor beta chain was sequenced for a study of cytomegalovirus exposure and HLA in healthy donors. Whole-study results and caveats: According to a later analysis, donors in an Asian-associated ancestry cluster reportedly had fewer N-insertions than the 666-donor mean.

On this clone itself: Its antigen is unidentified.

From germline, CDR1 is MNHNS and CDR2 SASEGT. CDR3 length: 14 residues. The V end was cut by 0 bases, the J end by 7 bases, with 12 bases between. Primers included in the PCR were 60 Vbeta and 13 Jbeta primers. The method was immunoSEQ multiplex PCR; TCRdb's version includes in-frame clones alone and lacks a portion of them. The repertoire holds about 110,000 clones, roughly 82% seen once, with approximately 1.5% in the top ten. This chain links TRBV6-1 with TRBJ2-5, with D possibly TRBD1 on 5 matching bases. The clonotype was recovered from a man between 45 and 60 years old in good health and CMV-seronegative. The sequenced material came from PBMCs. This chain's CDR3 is CASSEAFDRGTQYF. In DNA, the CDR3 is TGTGCCAGCAGTGAAGCATTCGACAGAGGGACCCAGTACTTC.